The sequence of this TCR beta chain was determined in a study of blood T cell repertoires in COVID-19. Turning to the study itself: COVID-19 samples, acute and convalescent, were from the United States, Italy and Spain.

The junction had 3 bases not matched to a gene; V was cut back by 0 bases and J by 2 bases. Per the germline V gene, CDR1 is ENHRY and CDR2 is SYGVKD. The CDR3 consists of 16 residues. In the study's own analysis: Estimates of nucleated cell counts were drawn from the amplification of reference gene primers. The data were produced by immunoSEQ multiplex PCR, yet TCRdb's version contains in-frame clones alone and is incomplete. The DNA gave D and trimming, while V, J and clone size come from that table. The repertoire holds 150,000 to 200,000 clones, with 80% to 85% as singletons. Participants were placed into cohorts based on the clinical history they reported.

The sample taken for sequencing was PBMCs or T cells enriched from blood (not recorded which). The receptor comes from a woman in her 30s who had been exposed to COVID-19. The V and J genes are TRBV10-3 and TRBJ2-7, with 11 bases fitting TRBD1. The CDR3 protein is CAISESGQGDPYEQYF. The CDR3, as DNA: TGTGCCATCAGTGAGTCGGGACAGGGGGACCCCTACGAGCAGTACTTC.